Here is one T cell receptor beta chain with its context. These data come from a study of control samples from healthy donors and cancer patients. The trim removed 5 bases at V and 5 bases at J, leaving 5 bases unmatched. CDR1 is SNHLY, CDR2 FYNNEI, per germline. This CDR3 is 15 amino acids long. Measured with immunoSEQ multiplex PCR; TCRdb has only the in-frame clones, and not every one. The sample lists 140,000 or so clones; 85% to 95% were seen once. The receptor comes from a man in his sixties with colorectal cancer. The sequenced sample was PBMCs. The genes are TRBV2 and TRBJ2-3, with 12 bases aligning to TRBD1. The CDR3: CASSSGTGGIDTQYF. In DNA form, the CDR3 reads TGTGCCAGCAGTTCCGGGACAGGGGGCATAGATACGCAGTATTTT.